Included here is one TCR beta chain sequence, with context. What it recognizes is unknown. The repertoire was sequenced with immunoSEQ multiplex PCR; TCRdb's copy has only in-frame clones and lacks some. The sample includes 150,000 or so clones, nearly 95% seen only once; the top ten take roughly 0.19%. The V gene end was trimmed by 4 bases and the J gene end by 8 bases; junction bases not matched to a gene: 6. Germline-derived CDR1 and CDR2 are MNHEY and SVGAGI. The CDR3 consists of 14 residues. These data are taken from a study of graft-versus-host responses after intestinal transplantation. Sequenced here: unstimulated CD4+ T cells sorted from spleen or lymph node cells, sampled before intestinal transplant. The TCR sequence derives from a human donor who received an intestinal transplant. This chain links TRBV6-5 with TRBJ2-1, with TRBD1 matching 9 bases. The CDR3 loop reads CASSSDRGGYEQFF. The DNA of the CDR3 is TGTGCCAGCAGTTCCGACAGGGGGGGATATGAGCAGTTCTTC.